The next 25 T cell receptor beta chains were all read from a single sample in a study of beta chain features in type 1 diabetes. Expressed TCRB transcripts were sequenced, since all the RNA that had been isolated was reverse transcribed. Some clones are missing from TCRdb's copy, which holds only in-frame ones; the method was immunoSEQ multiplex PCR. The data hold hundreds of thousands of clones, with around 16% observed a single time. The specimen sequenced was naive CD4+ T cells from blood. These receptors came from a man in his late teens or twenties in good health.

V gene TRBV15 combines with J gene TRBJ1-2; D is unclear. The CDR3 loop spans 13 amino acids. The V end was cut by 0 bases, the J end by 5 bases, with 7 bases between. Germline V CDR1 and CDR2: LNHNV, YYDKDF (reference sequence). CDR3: CATSRDLNYGYTF. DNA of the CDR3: TGTGCCACCAGCAGAGATTTGAATTATGGCTACACCTTC.

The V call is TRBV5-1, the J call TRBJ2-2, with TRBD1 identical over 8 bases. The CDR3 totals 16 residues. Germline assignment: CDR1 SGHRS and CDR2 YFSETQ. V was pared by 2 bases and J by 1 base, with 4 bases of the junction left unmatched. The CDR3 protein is CASSLTTGGNTGELFF. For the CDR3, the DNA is TGCGCCAGCAGCTTAACTACAGGGGGGAACACCGGGGAGCTGTTTTTT.

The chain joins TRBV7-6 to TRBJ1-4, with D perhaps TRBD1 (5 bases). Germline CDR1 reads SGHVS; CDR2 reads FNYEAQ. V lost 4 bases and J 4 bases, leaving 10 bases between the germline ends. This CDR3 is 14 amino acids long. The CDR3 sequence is CASSSAGGNEKLFF. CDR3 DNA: TGTGCCAGCAGCTCAGCGGGGGGTAATGAAAAACTGTTTTTT.

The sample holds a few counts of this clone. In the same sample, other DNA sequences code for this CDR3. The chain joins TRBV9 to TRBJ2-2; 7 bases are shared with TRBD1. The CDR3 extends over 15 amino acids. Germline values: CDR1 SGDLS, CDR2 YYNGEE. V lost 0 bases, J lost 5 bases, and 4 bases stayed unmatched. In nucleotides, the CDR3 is TGTGCCAGCAGCGTAGATAACAGGGGTACCGGGGAGCTGTTTTTT. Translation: CASSVDNRGTGELFF.

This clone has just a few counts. CDR3 region: CASRSGYSYNEQFF. The CDR3 nucleotides are TGCGCCAGCAGGTCCGGGTACTCCTACAATGAGCAGTTCTTC. The rearrangement uses TRBV4-1 and TRBJ2-1; D is undetermined. The CDR3 contains 14 residues. V was cut by 6 bases and J by 0 bases, with 9 bases left in between. CDR1 is MGHRA, CDR2 YSYEKL, per germline.

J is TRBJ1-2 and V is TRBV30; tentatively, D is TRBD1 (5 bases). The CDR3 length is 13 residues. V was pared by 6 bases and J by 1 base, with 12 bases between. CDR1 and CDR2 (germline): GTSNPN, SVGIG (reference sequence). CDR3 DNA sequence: TGTGCCTGCCGGGACCTCAATAACTATGGCTACACCTTC. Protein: CACRDLNNYGYTF.

The CDR3 reads CASSLAGVRGNTEAFF. Written as DNA, the CDR3 is TGTGCCAGCAGCTTGGCGGGGGTAAGAGGGAACACTGAAGCTTTCTTT. V and J are TRBV5-6 and TRBJ1-1; D might be TRBD1 (5 bases). V was cut by 0 bases and J by 1 base, with 13 bases left in between. The CDR3 loop spans 16 amino acids. CDR1 and CDR2 (germline): SGHDT, YYEEEE.

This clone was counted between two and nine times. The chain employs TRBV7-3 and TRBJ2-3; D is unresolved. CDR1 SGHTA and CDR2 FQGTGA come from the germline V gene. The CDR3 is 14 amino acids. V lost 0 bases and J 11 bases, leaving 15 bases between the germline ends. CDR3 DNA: TGTGCCAGCAGCTTAACGTCGACTGGCCCAGAGCAGTATTTT. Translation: CASSLTSTGPEQYF.

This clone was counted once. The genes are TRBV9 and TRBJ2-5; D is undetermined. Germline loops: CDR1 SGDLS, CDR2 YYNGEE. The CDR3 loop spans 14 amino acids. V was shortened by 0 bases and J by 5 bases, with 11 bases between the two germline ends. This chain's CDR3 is CASSVDQTWETQYF. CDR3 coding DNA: TGTGCCAGCAGCGTAGATCAGACCTGGGAGACCCAGTACTTC.

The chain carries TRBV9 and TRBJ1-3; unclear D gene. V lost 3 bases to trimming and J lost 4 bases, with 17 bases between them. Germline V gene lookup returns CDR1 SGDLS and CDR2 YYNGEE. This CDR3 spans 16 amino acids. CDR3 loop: CASSGPRQIQGNTIYF. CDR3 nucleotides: TGTGCCAGCAGCGGACCAAGACAAATCCAGGGAAACACCATATATTTT.

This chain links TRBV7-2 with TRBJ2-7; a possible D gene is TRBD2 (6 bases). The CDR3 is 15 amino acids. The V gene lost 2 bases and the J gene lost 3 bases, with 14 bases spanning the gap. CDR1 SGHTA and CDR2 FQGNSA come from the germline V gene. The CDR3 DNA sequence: TGTGCCAGCAGCTTATTCGGGACTTTCGGCTACGAGCAGTACTTC. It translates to CASSLFGTFGYEQYF.

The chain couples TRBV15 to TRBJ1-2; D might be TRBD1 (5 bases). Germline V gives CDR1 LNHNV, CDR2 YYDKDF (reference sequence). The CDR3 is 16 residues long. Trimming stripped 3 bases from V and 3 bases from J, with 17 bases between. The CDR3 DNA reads TGTGCCACCAGCAGCTGGACAAGGCTACCGTACTATGGCTACACCTTC. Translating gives CATSSWTRLPYYGYTF.

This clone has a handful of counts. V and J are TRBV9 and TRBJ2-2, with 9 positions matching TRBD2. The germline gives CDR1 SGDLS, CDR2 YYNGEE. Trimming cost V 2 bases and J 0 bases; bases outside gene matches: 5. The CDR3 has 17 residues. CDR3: CASSVPGLAANTGELFF. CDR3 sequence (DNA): TGTGCCAGCAGCGTTCCGGGACTAGCTGCGAACACCGGGGAGCTGTTTTTT.

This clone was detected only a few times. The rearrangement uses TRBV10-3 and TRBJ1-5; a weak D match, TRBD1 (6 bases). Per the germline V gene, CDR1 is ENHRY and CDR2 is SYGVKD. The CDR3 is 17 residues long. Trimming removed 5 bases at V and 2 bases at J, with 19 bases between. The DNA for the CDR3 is TGTGCCATCAGTTCAGCAAGGACAGTTTCTGGCAATCAGCCCCAGCATTTT. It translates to CAISSARTVSGNQPQHF.

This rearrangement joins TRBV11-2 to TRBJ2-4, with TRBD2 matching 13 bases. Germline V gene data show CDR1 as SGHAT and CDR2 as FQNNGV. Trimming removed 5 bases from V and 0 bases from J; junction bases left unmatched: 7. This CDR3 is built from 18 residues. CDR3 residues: CASSLGLAGELAKNIQYF. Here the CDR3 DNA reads TGTGCCAGCAGCCTAGGACTAGCGGGGGAACTAGCCAAAAACATTCAGTACTTC.

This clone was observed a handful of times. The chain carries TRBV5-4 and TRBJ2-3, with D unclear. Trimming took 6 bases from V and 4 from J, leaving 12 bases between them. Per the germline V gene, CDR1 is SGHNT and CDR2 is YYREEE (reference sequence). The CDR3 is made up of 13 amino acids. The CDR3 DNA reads TGTGCCAGCACACCCCAAGGCGCAGATACGCAGTATTTT. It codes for CASTPQGADTQYF.

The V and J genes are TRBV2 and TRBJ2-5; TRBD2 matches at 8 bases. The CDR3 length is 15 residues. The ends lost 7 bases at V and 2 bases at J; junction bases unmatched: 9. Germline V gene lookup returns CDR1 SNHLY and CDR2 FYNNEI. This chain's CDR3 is CASKGRRGVQETQYF. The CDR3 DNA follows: TGTGCCAGCAAGGGAAGGCGGGGGGTACAAGAGACCCAGTACTTC. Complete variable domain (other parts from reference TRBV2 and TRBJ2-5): EPEVTQTPSHQVTQMGQEVILRCVPISNHLYFYWYRQILGQKVEFLVSFYNNEISEKSEIFDDQFSVERPDGSNFTLKIRSTKLEDSAMYFCASKGRRGVQETQYFGPGTRLLVL.

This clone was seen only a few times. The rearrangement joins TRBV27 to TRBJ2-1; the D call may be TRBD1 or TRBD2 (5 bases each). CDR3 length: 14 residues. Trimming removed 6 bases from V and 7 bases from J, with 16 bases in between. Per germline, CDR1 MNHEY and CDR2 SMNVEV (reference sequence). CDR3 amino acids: CASSLRDGANEQFF. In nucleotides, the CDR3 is TGTGCCAGCAGCCTCCGGGACGGTGCGAATGAGCAGTTCTTC.

The CDR3 is CASSPLLPKTSGAYNEQFF. The CDR3 DNA is TGTGCCAGCTCACCACTCCTTCCTAAGACTAGCGGGGCCTACAATGAGCAGTTCTTC. This chain joins TRBV18 and TRBJ2-1; 11 bases align to TRBD2. V was pared by 1 base and J by 2 bases, with 10 bases of the junction left unmatched. CDR1 is KGHSH and CDR2 is LQKENI in the germline V gene. This CDR3 contains 19 residues.

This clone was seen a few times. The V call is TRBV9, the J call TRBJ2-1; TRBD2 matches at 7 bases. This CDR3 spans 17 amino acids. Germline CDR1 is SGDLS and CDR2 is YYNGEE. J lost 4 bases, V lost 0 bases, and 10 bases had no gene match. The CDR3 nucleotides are TGTGCCAGCAGCGTAGCTAGAGGAGCGGGAAGGTACAATGAGCAGTTCTTC. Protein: CASSVARGAGRYNEQFF.

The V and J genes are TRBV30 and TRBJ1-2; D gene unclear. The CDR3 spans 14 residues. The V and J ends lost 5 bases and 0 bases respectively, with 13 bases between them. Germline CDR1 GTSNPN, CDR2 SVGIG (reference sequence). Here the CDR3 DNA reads TGTGCCTGGTTACGGCGGGCTTCTAACTATGGCTACACCTTC. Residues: CAWLRRASNYGYTF.

The CDR3 sequence: CASSPTSGPYNEQFF. CDR3 nucleotides: TGTGCCAGTAGTCCTACTAGCGGGCCTTACAATGAGCAGTTCTTC. This sequence joins TRBV19 and TRBJ2-1; 9 bases align to TRBD2. This CDR3 comprises 15 residues. CDR1 is LNHDA and CDR2 is SQIVND in the germline V gene (reference sequence). The trim removed 5 bases at V and 4 bases at J, leaving 6 bases unmatched.

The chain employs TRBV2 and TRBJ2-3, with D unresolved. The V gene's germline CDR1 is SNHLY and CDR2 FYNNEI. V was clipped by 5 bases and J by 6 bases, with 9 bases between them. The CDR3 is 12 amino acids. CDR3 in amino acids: CASSLMHDTQYF. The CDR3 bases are TGTGCCAGCAGTCTTATGCACGATACGCAGTATTTT. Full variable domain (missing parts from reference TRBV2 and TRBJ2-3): EPEVTQTPSHQVTQMGQEVILRCVPISNHLYFYWYRQILGQKVEFLVSFYNNEISEKSEIFDDQFSVERPDGSNFTLKIRSTKLEDSAMYFCASSLMHDTQYFGPGTRLTVL.

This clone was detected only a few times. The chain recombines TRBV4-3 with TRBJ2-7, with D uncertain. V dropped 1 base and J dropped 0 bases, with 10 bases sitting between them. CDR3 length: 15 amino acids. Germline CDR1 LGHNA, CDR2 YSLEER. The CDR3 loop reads CASSQGPVSSYEQYF. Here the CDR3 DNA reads TGCGCCAGCAGCCAAGGGCCGGTGAGCTCCTACGAGCAGTACTTC.

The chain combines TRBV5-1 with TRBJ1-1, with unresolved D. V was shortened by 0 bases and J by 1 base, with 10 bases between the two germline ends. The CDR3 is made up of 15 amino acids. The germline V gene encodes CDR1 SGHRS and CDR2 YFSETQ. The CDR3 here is CASSLDEGRNTEAFF. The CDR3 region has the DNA TGCGCCAGCAGCTTGGATGAGGGTAGGAACACTGAAGCTTTCTTT.